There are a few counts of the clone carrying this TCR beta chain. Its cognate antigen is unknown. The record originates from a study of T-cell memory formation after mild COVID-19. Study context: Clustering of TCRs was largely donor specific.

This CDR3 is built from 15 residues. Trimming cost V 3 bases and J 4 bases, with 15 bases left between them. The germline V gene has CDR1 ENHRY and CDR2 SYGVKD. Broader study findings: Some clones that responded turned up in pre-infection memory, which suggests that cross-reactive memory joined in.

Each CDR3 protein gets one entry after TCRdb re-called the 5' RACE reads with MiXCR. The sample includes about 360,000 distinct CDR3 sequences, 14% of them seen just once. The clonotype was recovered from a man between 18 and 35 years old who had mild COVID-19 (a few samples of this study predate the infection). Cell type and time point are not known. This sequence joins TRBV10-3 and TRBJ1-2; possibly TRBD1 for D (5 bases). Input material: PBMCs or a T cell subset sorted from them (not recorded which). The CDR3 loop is CAISDMAGLAYGYTF. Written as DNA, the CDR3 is TGTGCCATCAGTGATATGGCAGGGTTGGCCTATGGCTACACCTTC.